These 5 T cell receptor beta chains share one sample of origin, sequenced in a study of Ad26.COV2.S vaccination and SARS-CoV-2 variants. Treatment here: about 20 received Ad26.COV2.S at low or high dose, single or two shots; 5 received placebo; per-sample allocation not given. Day 63 following the first vaccine or placebo injection was when the samples were taken. Assay used: immunoSEQ multiplex PCR; TCRdb lists only in-frame clones, some missing. The data contain about 350,000 clones, less than 90% of them seen just once; the ten biggest clones take up around 6.4%. This material consisted of peripheral blood, taken in a trial of Ad26.COV2.S vaccine versus placebo. The receptors derive from a person between 18 and 65 years old who received the Ad26.COV2.S COVID-19 vaccine or a placebo.

The chain employs TRBV5-6 and TRBJ2-7; TRBD1 might be the D (6 bases). CDR3 length: 13 residues. CDR1 is SGHDT, CDR2 YYEEEE, per germline. V was shortened by 5 bases and J by 2 bases, with 11 bases between the two germline ends. The CDR3 DNA reads as TGTGCCAGCAGGGGGGCAGGCACCTACGAGCAGTACTTC. Protein: CASRGAGTYEQYF.

This sequence joins TRBV7-3 and TRBJ1-6; D gene ambiguous. The CDR3 totals 13 residues. Germline CDR1 SGHTA, CDR2 FQGTGA. The germline V and J ends were trimmed by 5 bases and 2 bases, with 4 bases remaining between them. The DNA of the CDR3 is TGTGCCAGCAGCCGTACCTATAATTCACCCCTCCACTTT. Amino acids: CASSRTYNSPLHF. The variable domain in full, with the rest retrieved from reference TRBV7-3 and TRBJ1-6, is GAGVSQTPSNKVTEKGKYVELRCDPISGHTALYWYRQSLGQGPEFLIYFQGTGAADDSGLPNDRFFAVRPEGSVSTLKIQRTERGDSAVYLCASSRTYNSPLHFGNGTRLTVT.

The sample holds a few counts of this clone. The chain couples TRBV6-6 to TRBJ1-5, with 12 positions matching TRBD1. Unmatched junction bases numbered 6, after V lost 2 bases and J lost 7 bases. There are 16 residues in the CDR3. The germline CDR1 and CDR2 sequences are MNHNY and SVGAGI (reference sequence). The CDR3 DNA reads as TGTGCCAGCAGTTACGAATCAGGGACAGGGGGCCAGCCCCAGCATTTT. Its translation is CASSYESGTGGQPQHF.

The chain links TRBV4-1 to TRBJ2-5; D is ambiguous. The V and J ends lost 0 bases and 2 bases respectively, with 7 bases between them. This CDR3 has 14 residues. Germline values: CDR1 MGHRA, CDR2 YSYEKL. The CDR3 loop is CASSQDAQQETQYF. CDR3 nucleotide sequence: TGCGCCAGCAGCCAAGATGCACAGCAAGAGACCCAGTACTTC.

This clone has just one count. The chain carries TRBV27 and TRBJ2-7; a possible D gene is TRBD1 (6 bases). Trimming took 4 bases from V and 3 from J, leaving 16 bases between them. From germline, CDR1 is MNHEY and CDR2 SMNVEV (reference sequence). The CDR3 is 15 residues long. DNA of the CDR3: TGTGCCAGCAGTTCAAAAACAGGGTTCGGCTACGAGCAGTACTTC. Translated, it gives CASSSKTGFGYEQYF.